Listed below are T cell receptor beta chains from one sample, sequenced in a study of human T cells and chemical hapten exposure. One entry per CDR3 protein results from TCRdb running MiXCR on the RACE reads. The data show roughly 80,000 distinct CDR3 sequences, with approximately 12% seen just once and 4% to 5.5% held by the top ten. Sequencing was performed on whole blood, taken in connection with sensitization to the hapten diphenylcyclopropenone (DPC). Receptors originate from a woman in her fifties or sixties with alopecia areata. Some clones in this sample may be carry-over from other donors' samples. The CDR3 runs from the conserved cysteine through the conserved F or W. D genes are given only for firm matches. The size field is filled for only some rows; it gives once, few, many or a size class.

V	J	D	size	CDR3	DNA
TRBV19	TRBJ1-2	NA	NA	CASKDGRGVSGYTF	TGTGCCAGTAAGGATGGCAGGGGTGTTTCTGGCTACACCTTC
TRBV20-1	TRBJ1-4	NA	NA	CSATHRATSTEKLFF	TGCAGTGCTACCCACAGGGCGACTAGTACGGAAAAACTGTTTTTT
TRBV20-1	TRBJ2-4	NA	NA	CSAVRTNIQYF	TGCAGTGCTGTTCGGACAAACATTCAGTACTTC
TRBV7-9	TRBJ1-1	TRBD1	many	CASSPYDRGHHTEAFF	TGTGCCAGCAGCCCATACGACAGGGGGCATCACACTGAAGCTTTCTTT
TRBV6-2/TRBV6-3	TRBJ2-3	NA	many	CASSPTEDTQYF	TGTGCCAGCAGTCCTACAGAAGATACGCAGTATTTT
TRBV5-1	TRBJ1-1	TRBD1	many	CASSPRTGGMNTEAFF	TGCGCCAGCAGCCCCCGGACAGGTGGGATGAACACTGAAGCTTTCTTT
TRBV5-1	TRBJ1-1	NA	few	CASSLGARAEAFF	TGCGCCAGCAGCTTGGGGGCGAGGGCTGAAGCTTTCTTT
TRBV29-1	TRBJ2-2	NA	many	CSVPRGNTGELFF	TGCAGCGTTCCCAGGGGGAACACCGGGGAGCTGTTTTTT
TRBV4-3	TRBJ2-6	NA	NA	CASSQEGVSRYSGANVLTF	TGCGCCAGCAGCCAAGAGGGGGTAAGCAGGTACTCTGGGGCCAACGTCCTGACTTTC
TRBV27	TRBJ2-3	NA	few	CASSLGRGQISTDTQYF	TGTGCCAGCAGTCTGGGACGTGGACAAATTAGCACAGATACGCAGTATTTT
TRBV13	TRBJ2-2	TRBD2	NA	CASRQSSGGASTGELFF	TGTGCCAGCCGCCAATCCAGCGGGGGGGCCAGCACCGGGGAGCTGTTTTTT
TRBV13	TRBJ2-1	NA	NA	CASSLVVGASSYNEQFF	TGTGCCAGCAGCTTAGTCGTGGGGGCGAGCTCCTACAATGAGCAGTTCTTC
TRBV5-4	TRBJ2-2	NA	few	CASSQLAGTGELFF	TGTGCCAGCAGCCAACTAGCTGGCACCGGGGAGCTGTTTTTT
TRBV18	TRBJ2-1	NA	few	CASSPPRGSSYNEQFF	TGTGCCAGCTCACCACCGCGTGGTAGCTCCTACAATGAGCAGTTCTTC
TRBV7-8	TRBJ1-5	NA	NA	CASSLGRVSNQPQHF	TGTGCCAGCAGCTTGGGAAGAGTTAGCAATCAGCCCCAGCATTTT
TRBV19	TRBJ2-2	NA	NA	CASTGGQNTGELFF	TGTGCCAGTACGGGCGGACAGAACACCGGGGAGCTGTTTTTT
TRBV3-1	TRBJ2-3	NA	many	CASSQRLSAPGHTQYF	TGTGCCAGCAGCCAAAGGCTTAGCGCGCCGGGTCATACGCAGTATTTT
TRBV9	TRBJ1-1	NA	few	CASSVAGVNTEAFF	TGTGCCAGCAGCGTGGCAGGGGTCAACACTGAAGCTTTCTTT
TRBV5-1	TRBJ2-4	NA	once	CASSLLQGVAKNIQYF	TGCGCCAGCAGCTTGTTACAGGGAGTGGCCAAAAACATTCAGTACTTC
TRBV5-1	TRBJ2-7	NA	few	CASNPGTQSSYEQYF	TGCGCCAGCAATCCGGGCACCCAGAGCTCCTACGAGCAGTACTTC
TRBV29-1	TRBJ2-2	NA	many	CSVELAARGNTGELFF	TGCAGCGTTGAGTTGGCAGCCCGGGGGAACACCGGGGAGCTGTTTTTT
TRBV6-4	TRBJ2-1	NA	NA	CASSPGTNNEQFF	TGTGCCAGCAGCCCCGGAACAAACAATGAGCAGTTCTTC
TRBV7-9	TRBJ2-2	TRBD2	many	CASRPPGLAPNTGELFF	TGTGCCAGCAGACCCCCGGGACTAGCGCCGAACACCGGGGAGCTGTTTTTT
TRBV9	TRBJ1-5	TRBD1	many	CASSNPWQTGVPSNQPQHF	TGTGCCAGCAGCAACCCCTGGCAAACAGGGGTTCCTAGCAATCAGCCCCAGCATTTT
TRBV4-2	TRBJ2-3	TRBD1	NA	CASSRDSADTQYF	TGTGCCAGCAGCCGGGACAGTGCAGATACGCAGTATTTT
TRBV12-3/TRBV12-4	TRBJ2-2	NA	many	CASSFADLHLNTGELFF	TGTGCCAGCAGTTTCGCCGATTTACACCTGAACACCGGGGAGCTGTTTTTT
TRBV18	TRBJ1-1	TRBD1	many	CASSPTTGSTEAFF	TGTGCCAGCTCACCCACGACAGGGTCCACTGAAGCTTTCTTT
TRBV29-1	TRBJ1-2	NA	many	CSVEDSRDGYTF	TGCAGCGTTGAGGACAGTAGGGATGGCTACACCTTC
TRBV28	TRBJ2-7	NA	NA	CASSPPGGTYEQYF	TGTGCCAGCAGTCCCCCCGGGGGAACCTACGAGCAGTACTTC
TRBV11-2	TRBJ2-2	NA	NA	CASSPRTVNTGELFF	TGTGCCAGCAGCCCTCGGACAGTCAACACCGGGGAGCTGTTTTTT
TRBV7-2	TRBJ2-4	NA	NA	CASSYRDDLRSIQYF	TGTGCCAGCAGCTACCGGGACGACTTAAGGAGCATTCAGTACTTC
TRBV2	TRBJ1-2	NA	NA	CASSDPDPSGYTF	TGTGCCAGCAGTGACCCGGACCCTAGCGGCTACACCTTC
TRBV20-1	TRBJ1-1	NA	NA	CVPGGTGTEAFF	TGCGTCCCTGGGGGAACGGGCACTGAAGCTTTCTTT
TRBV6-2/TRBV6-3	TRBJ2-3	NA	NA	CASSYEASRPSRTDTQYF	TGTGCCAGCAGTTACGAGGCTAGCCGACCCTCCCGGACAGATACGCAGTATTTT
TRBV27	TRBJ2-6	NA	NA	CASRPQLAGANVLTF	TGTGCCAGCAGGCCCCAACTGGCCGGGGCCAACGTCCTGACTTTC
TRBV7-2	TRBJ1-5	NA	NA	CASGPPGADQPQHF	TGTGCCAGCGGGCCCCCCGGGGCGGATCAGCCCCAGCATTTT
TRBV24-1	TRBJ1-2	NA	few	CATSDRYGYTF	TGTGCCACCAGTGATCGATATGGCTACACCTTC
TRBV7-2	TRBJ2-2	TRBD2	NA	CASSSPPLAGVNTGELFF	TGTGCCAGCAGCTCCCCCCCATTAGCGGGAGTGAACACCGGGGAGCTGTTTTTT
TRBV6-2/TRBV6-3	TRBJ2-3	NA	many	CASSYSLTDTQYF	TGTGCCAGCAGTTACTCCCTCACAGATACGCAGTATTTT
TRBV30	TRBJ1-1	TRBD1	many	CAWSAGQGATEAFF	TGTGCCTGGAGTGCAGGGCAGGGGGCCACTGAAGCTTTCTTT
TRBV2	TRBJ2-7	NA	few	CASSSAWDSYEQYF	TGTGCCAGTTCTAGCGCCTGGGACTCCTACGAGCAGTACTTC
TRBV20-1	TRBJ1-3	NA	few	CSARVQGTGNTIYF	TGCAGTGCTAGAGTACAGGGCACTGGAAACACCATATATTTT
TRBV7-2	TRBJ2-7	TRBD2	many	CASKLAGEQYF	TGTGCCAGCAAACTAGCGGGCGAGCAGTACTTC
TRBV28	TRBJ1-1	NA	many	CASSSVGGYTEAFF	TGTGCCAGCAGCTCCGTAGGGGGATACACTGAAGCTTTCTTT
TRBV20-1	TRBJ2-1	NA	NA	CSASRDANEQFF	TGCAGTGCTAGTAGGGACGCAAATGAGCAGTTCTTC
TRBV6-6	TRBJ2-7	TRBD2	few	CASRTSGSFDEQYF	TGTGCCAGCAGGACTAGCGGGAGTTTCGACGAGCAGTACTTC
TRBV18	TRBJ2-7	NA	NA	CASSPVLQSYEQYF	TGTGCCAGCTCACCAGTACTACAGAGCTACGAGCAGTACTTC
TRBV28	TRBJ1-6	NA	many	CAAGGSYNSPLHF	TGTGCAGCGGGGGGTTCCTATAATTCACCCCTCCACTTT
TRBV18	TRBJ2-7	NA	NA	CASSPVGRDYEQYF	TGTGCCAGCTCACCAGTCGGTCGCGACTACGAGCAGTACTTC